This T cell receptor (beta chain) is from a study of blood T cell repertoires in COVID-19. Original methodology: Researchers report that nucleated cell counts were estimated from reference gene primer amplification. The data were produced by immunoSEQ multiplex PCR, yet TCRdb's version contains in-frame clones alone and is incomplete. That table supplies the V and J calls and clone size; D and trimming were determined from the DNA. Of more than 100,000 clones in the sample, over 75% are singletons; the top ten hold roughly 6.2%. V lost 6 bases and J lost 1; bases outside the gene matches: 8. Germline V gives CDR1 MNHEY, CDR2 SVGAGI. CDR3 length equals 15 residues.

The chain links TRBV6-5 to TRBJ1-2; 7 bases agree with TRBD1. This sequence originates from a human donor in a cohort sampled during active COVID-19. Sequenced sample: peripheral blood. The CDR3 loop is CASRGYRGVNYGYTF. CDR3 sequence (DNA): TGTGCCAGCAGGGGTTACAGGGGAGTTAACTATGGCTACACCTTC.